This T cell receptor beta chain was captured in a study of beta chain features in type 1 diabetes. As for the study in general: The study examined 107,917,701 sorted cells across all samples. Findings of the study overall: Any HLA type influence on TCRB rearrangement was left unresolved here. Type 1 diabetes patients had VDJ junctions that carried fewer insertions and more deletions.

Reverse transcribing all isolated RNA meant expressed TCRB transcripts were sequenced. The assay was immunoSEQ multiplex PCR, and TCRdb's table has in-frame clones only and misses some. Of under 400,000 clones listed, about 19% were seen once; the top ten hold about 0.045%. Sorting that relied on CD45RO/CCR7/CD25/CD127/CD95/CD27 yielded CD4+ naive, central memory, regulatory and stem cell-like memory cells. In this sample, this clone turned up a few times. Antigen specificity is unknown. The source material was naive CD4+ T cells from blood. The clonotype originates from a woman between 18 and 29 years old in good health.

The CDR3 sequence is CASRLSRGYTF. CDR3 sequence (DNA): TGTGCCAGCAGACTCTCCAGGGGCTACACCTTC. The chain carries TRBV5-5 and TRBJ1-2; no definite D call. The V gene's germline CDR1 is SGHKS and CDR2 YYEKEE (reference sequence). This CDR3 region has 11 residues. V lost 5 bases and J 8 bases, leaving 10 bases between the germline ends.